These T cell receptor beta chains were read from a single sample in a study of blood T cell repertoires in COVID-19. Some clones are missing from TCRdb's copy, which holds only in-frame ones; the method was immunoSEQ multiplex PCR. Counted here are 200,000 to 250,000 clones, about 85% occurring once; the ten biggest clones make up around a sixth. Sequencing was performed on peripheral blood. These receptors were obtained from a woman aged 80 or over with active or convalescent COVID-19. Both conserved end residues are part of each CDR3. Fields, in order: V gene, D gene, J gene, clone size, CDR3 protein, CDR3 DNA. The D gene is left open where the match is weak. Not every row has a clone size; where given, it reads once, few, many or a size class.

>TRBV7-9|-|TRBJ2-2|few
CASSLGTDTGELFF
TGTGCCAGCAGCTTAGGGACAGACACCGGGGAGCTGTTTTTT
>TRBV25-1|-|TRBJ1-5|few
CASHSGVHSYQPQHF
TGTGCCAGCCATTCCGGGGTGCATAGTTATCAGCCCCAGCATTTT
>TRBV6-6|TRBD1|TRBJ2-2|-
CASSKQGAAGELFF
TGTGCCAGCAGCAAACAGGGGGCCGCCGGGGAGCTGTTTTTT
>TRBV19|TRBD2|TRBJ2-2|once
CASRLAGVYIGELFF
TGTGCCAGTAGACTAGCGGGAGTTTATATAGGGGAGCTGTTTTTT
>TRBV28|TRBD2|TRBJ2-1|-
CASRIRGGRPYNEQFF
TGTGCCAGCAGAATCCGGGGGGGCCGGCCCTACAATGAGCAGTTCTTC
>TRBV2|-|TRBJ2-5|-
CASGRHPSQETQYF
TGTGCCAGCGGGAGACACCCGAGCCAAGAGACCCAGTACTTC
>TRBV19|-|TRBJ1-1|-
CASGGRGNTEAFF
TGTGCCAGCGGTGGAAGGGGGAACACTGAAGCTTTCTTT
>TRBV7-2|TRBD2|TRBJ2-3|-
CASSLWTSGRGQDTQYF
TGTGCCAGCAGCTTATGGACTAGCGGGAGGGGCCAGGATACGCAGTATTTT
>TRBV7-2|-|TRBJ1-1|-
CASSAQVLNTEAFF
TGTGCCAGCAGCGCACAGGTATTGAACACTGAAGCTTTCTTT
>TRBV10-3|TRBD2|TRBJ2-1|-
CAISFSGAEQFF
TGTGCCATCAGTTTCAGCGGGGCTGAGCAGTTCTTC
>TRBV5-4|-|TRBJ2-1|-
CASSPDSSYNEQFF
TGTGCCAGCAGCCCGGACAGCTCCTACAATGAGCAGTTCTTC
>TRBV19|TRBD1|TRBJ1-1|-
CASTKTGTGSRNTEAFF
TGTGCCAGTACCAAAACCGGGACAGGGAGCCGGAACACTGAAGCTTTCTTT
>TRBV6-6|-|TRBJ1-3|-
CASIFAGSGNTIYF
TGTGCCAGCATTTTCGCCGGCTCTGGAAACACCATATATTTT
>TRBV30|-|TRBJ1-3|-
CASSPDSSYSGNTIYF
TGTGCCTCCTCCCCCGACAGCAGTTACTCTGGAAACACCATATATTTT
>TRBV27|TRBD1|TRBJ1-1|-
CASSFWTGGGLGTEAFF
TGTGCCAGCAGTTTTTGGACAGGGGGTGGCCTAGGGACTGAAGCTTTCTTT
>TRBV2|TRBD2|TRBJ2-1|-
CASKETSWSYNEQFF
TGTGCCAGCAAAGAGACTAGCTGGTCCTACAATGAGCAGTTCTTC
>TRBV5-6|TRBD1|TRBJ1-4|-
CASSPGQGTFSYGEKLFF
TGTGCCAGCAGCCCCGGACAGGGTACTTTTAGCTATGGGGAAAAACTGTTTTTT
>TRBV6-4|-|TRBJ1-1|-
CASRPAGQGGTEAFF
TGTGCCAGCAGACCGGCGGGGCAGGGAGGCACTGAAGCTTTCTTT
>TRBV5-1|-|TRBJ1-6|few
CASSLASPNNSPLHF
TGCGCCAGCAGCTTGGCCTCGCCTAATAATTCACCCCTCCACTTT
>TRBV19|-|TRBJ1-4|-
CASSITGLTNEKLFF
TGTGCCAGTAGTATAACAGGGTTAACTAATGAAAAACTGTTTTTT
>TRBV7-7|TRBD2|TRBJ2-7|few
CASSPGTSGGYEQYF
TGTGCCAGCAGCCCGGGGACTAGCGGGGGCTACGAGCAGTACTTC
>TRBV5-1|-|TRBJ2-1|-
CASNRRDSYYNEQFF
TGCGCCAGCAACCGGAGGGACAGCTACTACAATGAGCAGTTCTTC
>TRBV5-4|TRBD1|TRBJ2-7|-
CASSSPGQGSYEQYF
TGTGCCAGCAGCTCGCCCGGACAGGGATCCTACGAGCAGTACTTC
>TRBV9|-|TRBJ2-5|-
CASSPQAREQETQYF
TGTGCCAGCAGCCCGCAGGCGCGGGAACAAGAGACCCAGTACTTC
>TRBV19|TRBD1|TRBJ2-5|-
CASSLQGIQETQYF
TGTGCCAGTAGTCTACAGGGGATCCAAGAGACCCAGTACTTC
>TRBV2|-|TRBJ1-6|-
CASSETGHNSPLHF
TGTGCCAGCAGTGAAACAGGTCATAATTCACCCCTCCACTTT
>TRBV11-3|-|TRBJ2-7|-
CASSLSRNEQYF
TGTGCCAGCAGCTTATCTAGGAACGAGCAGTACTTC
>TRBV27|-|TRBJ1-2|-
CASSLDGQNYGYTF
TGTGCCAGCAGTTTAGATGGACAAAACTATGGCTACACCTTC
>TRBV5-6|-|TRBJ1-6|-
CASSLEGRVNSPLHF
TGTGCCAGCAGCTTGGAGGGCAGGGTTAATTCACCCCTCCACTTT
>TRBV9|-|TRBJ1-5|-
CASSVGGGDGNQPQHF
TGTGCCAGCAGCGTAGGGGGAGGGGACGGAAATCAGCCCCAGCATTTT
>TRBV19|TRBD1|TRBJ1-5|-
CASSFGWTGGPNQPQHF
TGTGCCAGTAGTTTTGGCTGGACAGGGGGCCCGAATCAGCCCCAGCATTTT
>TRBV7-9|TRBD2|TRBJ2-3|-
CASSPRQAFSSGGANTQYF
TGTGCCAGCAGCCCTCGACAGGCGTTCTCTAGCGGGGGGGCGAATACGCAGTATTTT
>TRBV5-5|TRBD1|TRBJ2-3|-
CASSLGDRGSTDTQYF
TGTGCCAGCAGCCTGGGGGACAGGGGAAGCACAGATACGCAGTATTTT
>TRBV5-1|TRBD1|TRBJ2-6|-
CASSPDRAGANVLTF
TGCGCCAGCAGCCCCGACAGGGCTGGGGCCAACGTCCTGACTTTC
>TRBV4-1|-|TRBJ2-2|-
CASSQPARGTGELFF
TGCGCCAGCAGCCAACCGGCGCGCGGCACCGGGGAGCTGTTTTTT
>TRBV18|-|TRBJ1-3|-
CASSPASSTASGNTIYF
TGTGCCAGCTCACCCGCAAGTAGCACGGCTTCTGGAAACACCATATATTTT
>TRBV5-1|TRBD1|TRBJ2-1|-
CASREQGQVYDEQFF
TGCGCCAGCAGGGAGCAGGGACAGGTGTACGATGAGCAGTTCTTC
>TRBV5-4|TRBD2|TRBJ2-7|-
CASSFRVLALSYEQYF
TGTGCCAGCAGCTTTCGGGTACTAGCGCTCTCCTACGAGCAGTACTTC
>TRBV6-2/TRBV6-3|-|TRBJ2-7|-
CASSYSTLTGMDHEQYF
TGTGCCAGCAGTTACTCGACTCTAACAGGGATGGACCACGAGCAGTACTTC
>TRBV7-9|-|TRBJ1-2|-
CASSLDSLVGGYTF
TGTGCCAGCAGCTTAGATAGCCTCGTTGGGGGCTACACCTTC
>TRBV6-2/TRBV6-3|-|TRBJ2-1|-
CASSSRPGGEQFF
TGTGCCAGCAGTTCTCGACCCGGGGGTGAGCAGTTCTTC
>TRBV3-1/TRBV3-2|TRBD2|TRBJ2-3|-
CASSQRNSGMGTQYF
TGTGCCAGCAGCCAACGCAATAGCGGGATGGGAACGCAGTATTTT